Shown below are 18 T cell receptor beta chains from a single sample sequenced in a study of T cell clusters in autoimmune cytopenias. TRB amplification used approximately 250 ng of peripheral blood genomic DNA. TRB was amplified by touch-down multiplex PCR, primer pools A and B combined. After re-calling the multiplex PCR reads, TCRdb lists one entry per CDR3 protein, DNA absent. The ten top clones account for about 4.4%, within a sample of 9,500 to 12,000 distinct CDR3 sequences. This sample also belongs to another study, concerning T cell repertoires in aging, cancer and after chemotherapy.

The sample taken for sequencing was peripheral blood. The receptors stem from a human donor in good health.

This clonotype is classed as medium-sized (0.01 to 0.1%) by frequency. The rearrangement links TRBV15 to TRBJ1-4. Germline-derived CDR1 and CDR2 are LNHNV and YYDKDF (reference sequence). This CDR3 spans 14 amino acids. The CDR3 sequence is CATSRGGGQEKLFF.

The rearrangement uses TRBV12-3 or TRBV12-4 and TRBJ2-1; checking the TCRdb D call of TRBD2 is not possible without DNA. CDR3 length equals 13 residues. The chain's CDR3 is CASSPAVTGEQFF.

J is TRBJ2-1 and V is TRBV24-1; TCRdb's D gene call, TRBD2, goes unchecked for lack of DNA. This CDR3 is 15 amino acids long. The germline V gene encodes CDR1 KGHDR and CDR2 SFDVKD. This chain's CDR3 is CATSASGETRSKQFF.

The CDR3 reads CASSPNSGQSNEKLFF. The chain is built from TRBV7-9 and TRBJ1-4; TCRdb picks TRBD1, but there is no DNA to check that call. This CDR3 spans 16 amino acids. Germline CDR1 is SEHNR and CDR2 is FQNEAQ (reference sequence).

Considering frequency, this clonotype is medium-sized. The chain employs TRBV13 and TRBJ2-2. Looked up from germline, CDR1 is PRHDT and CDR2 is FYEKMQ (reference sequence). The CDR3 runs 11 residues. The CDR3 sequence: CASSLNGELFF.

This clonotype shows up as medium-sized by frequency. The chain couples TRBV6-2 or TRBV6-3 to TRBJ1-3. Germline V gives CDR1 MNHEY, CDR2 SVGEGT. This CDR3 spans 14 amino acids. The CDR3 sequence is CASSFGMSGNTIYF.

The chain recombines TRBV5-6 with TRBJ2-7; TCRdb picks TRBD1, but there is no DNA to check that call. Germline CDR1 reads SGHDT; CDR2 reads YYEEEE. CDR3 length: 14 amino acids. The CDR3 spells CASRGGGTGSEQYF. Full variable domain (missing parts from reference TRBV5-6 and TRBJ2-7): DAGVTQSPTHLIKTRGQQVTLRCSPKSGHDTVSWYQQALGQGPQFIFQYYEEEERQRGNFPDRFSGHQFPNYSSELNVNALLLGDSALYLCASRGGGTGSEQYFGPGTRLTVT.

The chain recombines TRBV12-3 or TRBV12-4 with TRBJ2-1; TCRdb proposes TRBD1, but this gene call is untestable without DNA. CDR3 length: 12 residues. The CDR3 reads CASSKPPLEQFF.

Considering frequency, this clonotype is medium-sized. The V call is TRBV27, the J call TRBJ2-7; TCRdb proposes TRBD1, but this gene call is untestable without DNA. CDR1 is MNHEY and CDR2 is SMNVEV in the germline V gene (reference sequence). The CDR3 has 14 amino acids. The CDR3 region is CASSLRQGTYEQYF.

J is TRBJ2-1 and V is TRBV10-3; TCRdb reports TRBD1, a call that lacks DNA to check it against. Germline CDR1 and CDR2: ENHRY and SYGVKD. The CDR3 sequence is 14 residues long. The CDR3 sequence: CAIRGRTGYDEQFF.

The rearrangement joins TRBV7-9 to TRBJ1-6; TCRdb picks TRBD1, but there is no DNA to check that call. Per the germline V gene, CDR1 is SEHNR and CDR2 is FQNEAQ (reference sequence). The CDR3 totals 14 residues. CDR3 protein: CASSTGTGNSPLHF.

This chain joins TRBV20-1 and TRBJ1-2. Germline V gene lookup returns CDR1 DFQATT and CDR2 SNEGSKA (reference sequence). CDR3 size: 15 residues. CDR3 residues: CSATSDPTKIDGYTF.

CDR3 region: CSAKQGATDTQYF. The chain is built from TRBV20-1 and TRBJ2-3; TCRdb gives TRBD1 as the D gene, but with no DNA this cannot be confirmed. In germline, CDR1 is DFQATT, CDR2 SNEGSKA (reference sequence). The CDR3 has 13 residues.

J is TRBJ2-3 and V is TRBV7-2. The CDR3 runs to 14 residues. In germline, CDR1 is SGHTA, CDR2 FQGNSA. This CDR3 is CASSFSGDTDTQYF.

This clonotype is medium-sized by frequency. The rearrangement links TRBV7-2 to TRBJ2-3; absent DNA, TCRdb's TRBD1 call cannot be checked. The CDR3 sequence is 13 residues long. Germline V lookup: CDR1 SGHTA, CDR2 FQGNSA. The CDR3 sequence is CASSLNGGDTQYF. Together with reference TRBV7-2 and TRBJ2-3, the CDR3 gives the full variable domain: GAGVSQSPSNKVTEKGKDVELRCDPISGHTALYWYRQSLGQGLEFLIYFQGNSAPDKSGLPSDRFSAERTGGSVSTLTIQRTQQEDSAVYLCASSLNGGDTQYFGPGTRLTVL.

This clonotype registers medium-sized by frequency. V usage is TRBV7-2 and J usage is TRBJ2-4. The CDR3 loop spans 13 amino acids. Germline V CDR1 and CDR2: SGHTA, FQGNSA. CDR3 sequence: CASSSSAKNIQYF.

V is TRBV6-2 or TRBV6-3 and J is TRBJ2-1. Germline V lookup: CDR1 MNHEY, CDR2 SVGEGT. The CDR3 spans 14 residues. CDR3 amino acids: CASSYEDSYNEQFF.

This clonotype is classed as medium-sized (0.01 to 0.1%) by frequency. This chain uses TRBV5-6 with TRBJ2-7; TCRdb designates TRBD1, a call that cannot be tested without DNA. This CDR3 spans 14 amino acids. CDR1 SGHDT and CDR2 YYEEEE come from the germline V gene. CDR3: CASSSLGQGYEQYF.